Listed here is a single T cell receptor beta chain. This CDR3 region has 15 residues. The germline CDR1 and CDR2 sequences are SGHTA and FQGNSA. The germline V and J ends were trimmed by 2 bases and 0 bases, with 9 bases remaining between them. The sample belongs to a study of T cell changes during pregnancy in multiple sclerosis. The method was immunoSEQ multiplex PCR; TCRdb's version includes in-frame clones alone and lacks a portion of them. This table has some 40,000 clones, 80% to 90% appearing once. This chain links TRBV7-2 with TRBJ2-3; D remains unclear. Sequencing was performed on CD4+ T cells from peripheral blood mononuclear cells, taken in the first trimester of pregnancy. The source of this sequence is a female donor with multiple sclerosis, enrolled in a pregnancy study. The CDR3 nucleotides are TGTGCCAGCAGCTTACAACTAAGCAGCACAGATACGCAGTATTTT. This translates into CASSLQLSSTDTQYF.